This section outlines one T cell receptor (beta chain) sequence together with its context. This CDR3 region has 13 residues. Germline CDR1 MNHEY, CDR2 SVGAGI. J gave up 1 base and V 6 bases, and 1 base lay outside the gene matches. Some clones are missing from TCRdb's copy, which holds only in-frame ones; the method was immunoSEQ multiplex PCR. The sample contains about 59,000 clones, around 92% of which appear only once. This sample is drawn from a study of T cell changes during pregnancy in multiple sclerosis. The chain links TRBV6-5 to TRBJ2-3, with 7 bases fitting TRBD1. Specimen: peripheral blood, collected in the second trimester of pregnancy. This clonotype was sampled from a female donor in good health, enrolled as a control in a pregnancy study. The CDR3 DNA is TGTGCCAGCAGGGGGACAGGCACAGATACGCAGTATTTT. Its translation is CASRGTGTDTQYF.